This T cell receptor (beta chain) comes out of a study of blood T cell repertoires in COVID-19. Background on the study: COVID-19 samples, acute and convalescent, were from the United States, Italy and Spain. In each case, the material was cDNA or gDNA derived from T cells, B-cell-depleted T cells, or PBMCs.

The count of this clone is one. V dropped 1 base and J dropped 3; count of bases not matched to a gene: 3. The CDR3 is 15 residues long. CDR1 and CDR2 (germline): SGHVS, FQNEAQ. Per the original data handling: Amplification from reference gene primers served as the basis for estimated nucleated cell counts. This table comes from immunoSEQ multiplex PCR, and its TCRdb copy is limited to in-frame clones, with some not included. The V and J calls and the clone size are those of that table, but D and trimming were determined from the DNA. The data hold 57,000 or so clones, with more than 75% observed a single time.

The sequence derives from a human donor in a cohort sampled during active COVID-19. What was sequenced was peripheral blood. The chain recombines TRBV7-8 with TRBJ2-7, with 10 nucleotides matching TRBD2. In nucleotides, the CDR3 is TGTGCCAGCAGCTTAGTTGGGACTAGCGACTACGAGCAGTACTTC. This gives the protein CASSLVGTSDYEQYF.